This T cell receptor (beta chain) was identified in a study of technical replicates of blood from several donors. Sequenced by immunoSEQ multiplex PCR; TCRdb stores in-frame clones only, minus some. There are roughly 72,000 clones in the sample; around 90% occur only once, and about 0.4% lies in the top ten. Per germline, CDR1 SGHDN and CDR2 FVKESK. With V trimmed by 3 bases and J by 0 bases, 8 bases remained unmatched. This CDR3 contains 16 residues. This rearrangement joins TRBV14 to TRBJ2-7; 7 bases match TRBD1. This TCR was sampled from a human donor in good health. Sequencing input: T cells isolated from PBMCs. The DNA of the CDR3 is TGTGCCAGCAGCCAGTTGACAGGGTTGAGCTCCTACGAGCAGTACTTC. Protein sequence: CASSQLTGLSSYEQYF.